This TCR beta chain is drawn from a study of cytomegalovirus exposure and HLA in healthy donors. The PCR had 60 Vbeta and 13 Jbeta primers. Only in-frame clones appear in the TCRdb table, and some are missing; sequencing was by immunoSEQ multiplex PCR. The sample consists of tens of thousands of clones, around 70% of them appearing once. Study outcomes and limitations: A highly shared variant cluster was judged a likely technical artifact.

A word on this clone: Its antigen remains unknown. A junction end diverges from the germline sequence, so it may reflect a read error. This sample also contains other DNA sequences that code for the same CDR3.

The origin of this receptor is a man under 40 in good health and CMV-seronegative. The sequenced sample consisted of PBMCs.

DNA for the CDR3: TGTGCCAGCCGGGGACTAGCGGGAGCCGGGGAGTTGTTTTTT. It is translated as CASRGLAGAGELFF. The V call is TRBV25-1, the J call TRBJ2-2; TRBD2 matches 14 bases. The CDR3 is made up of 14 amino acids. CDR1 MGHDK and CDR2 SYGVNS come from the germline V gene.